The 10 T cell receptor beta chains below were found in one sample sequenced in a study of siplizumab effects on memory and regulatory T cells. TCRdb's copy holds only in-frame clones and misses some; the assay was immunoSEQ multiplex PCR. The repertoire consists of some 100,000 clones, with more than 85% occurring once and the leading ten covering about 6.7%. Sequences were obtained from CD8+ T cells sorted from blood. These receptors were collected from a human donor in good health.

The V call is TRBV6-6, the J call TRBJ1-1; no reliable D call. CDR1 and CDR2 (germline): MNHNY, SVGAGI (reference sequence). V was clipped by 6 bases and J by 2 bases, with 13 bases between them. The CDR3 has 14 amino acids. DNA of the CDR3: TGTGCCAGCAGCCAAGGGTGGGCAAACACTGAAGCTTTCTTT. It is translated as CASSQGWANTEAFF.

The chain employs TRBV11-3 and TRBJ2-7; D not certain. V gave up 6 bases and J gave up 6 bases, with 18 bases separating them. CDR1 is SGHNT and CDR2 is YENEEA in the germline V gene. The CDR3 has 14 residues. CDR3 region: CASSSFSSETEQYF. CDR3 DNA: TGTGCCAGCAGTTCATTTAGTTCGGAAACCGAGCAGTACTTC.

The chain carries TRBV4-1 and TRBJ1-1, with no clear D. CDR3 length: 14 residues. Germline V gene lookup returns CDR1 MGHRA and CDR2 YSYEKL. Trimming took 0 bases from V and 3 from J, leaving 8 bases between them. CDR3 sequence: CASSQEPIHTEAFF. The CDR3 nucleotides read TGCGCCAGCAGCCAAGAGCCGATTCACACTGAAGCTTTCTTT.

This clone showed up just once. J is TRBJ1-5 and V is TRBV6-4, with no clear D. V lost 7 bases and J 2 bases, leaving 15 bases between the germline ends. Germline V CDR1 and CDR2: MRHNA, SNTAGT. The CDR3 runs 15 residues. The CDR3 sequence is CASKETKTCNQPQHF. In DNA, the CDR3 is TGTGCCAGCAAAGAGACAAAGACTTGCAATCAGCCCCAGCATTTT.

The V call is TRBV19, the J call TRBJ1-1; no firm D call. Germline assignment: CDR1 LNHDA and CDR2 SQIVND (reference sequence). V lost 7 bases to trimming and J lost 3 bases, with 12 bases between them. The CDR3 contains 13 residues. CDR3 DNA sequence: TGTGCCAGTAAAAAAGGGAGGGACACTGAAGCTTTCTTT. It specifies CASKKGRDTEAFF. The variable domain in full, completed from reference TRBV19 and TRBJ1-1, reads DGGITQSPKYLFRKEGQNVTLSCEQNLNHDAMYWYRQDPGQGLRLIYYSQIVNDFQKGDIAEGYSVSREKKESFPLTVTSAQKNPTAFYLCASKKGRDTEAFFGQGTRLTVV.

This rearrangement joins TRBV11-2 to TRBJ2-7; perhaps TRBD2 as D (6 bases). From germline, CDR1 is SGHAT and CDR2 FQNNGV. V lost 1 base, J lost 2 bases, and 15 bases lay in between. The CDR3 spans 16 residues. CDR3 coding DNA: TGTGCCAGCAGCTTAGGCCAAGGACTACAAACCTACGAGCAGTACTTC. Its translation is CASSLGQGLQTYEQYF.

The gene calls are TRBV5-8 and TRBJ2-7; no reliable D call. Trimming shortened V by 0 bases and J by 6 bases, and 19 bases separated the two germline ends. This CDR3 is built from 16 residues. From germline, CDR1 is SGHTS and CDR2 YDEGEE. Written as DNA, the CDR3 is TGTGCCAGCAGCTTGGCCGTCCCCGTGCTCAAGCTCGAGCAGTACTTC. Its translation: CASSLAVPVLKLEQYF.

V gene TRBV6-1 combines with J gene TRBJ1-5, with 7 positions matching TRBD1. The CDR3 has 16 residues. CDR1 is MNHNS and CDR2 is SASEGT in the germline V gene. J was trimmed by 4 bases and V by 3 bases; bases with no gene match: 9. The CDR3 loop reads CASSDPIQGGNQPQHF. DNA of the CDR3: TGTGCCAGCAGTGATCCTATCCAGGGGGGAAATCAGCCCCAGCATTTT.

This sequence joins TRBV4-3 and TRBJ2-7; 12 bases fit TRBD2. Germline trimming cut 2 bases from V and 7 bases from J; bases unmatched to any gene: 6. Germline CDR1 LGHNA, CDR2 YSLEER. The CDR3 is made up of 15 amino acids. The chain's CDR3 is CASSQRLAGAPEQYF. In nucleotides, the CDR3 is TGCGCCAGCAGCCAAAGACTAGCGGGAGCGCCAGAGCAGTACTTC.

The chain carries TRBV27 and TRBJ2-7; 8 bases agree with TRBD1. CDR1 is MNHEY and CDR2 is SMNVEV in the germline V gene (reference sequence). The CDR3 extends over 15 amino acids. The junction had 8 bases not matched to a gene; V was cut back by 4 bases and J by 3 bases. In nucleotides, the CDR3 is TGTGCCAGCAGTTCCAGGGACAGGCTGTACTACGAGCAGTACTTC. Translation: CASSSRDRLYYEQYF.